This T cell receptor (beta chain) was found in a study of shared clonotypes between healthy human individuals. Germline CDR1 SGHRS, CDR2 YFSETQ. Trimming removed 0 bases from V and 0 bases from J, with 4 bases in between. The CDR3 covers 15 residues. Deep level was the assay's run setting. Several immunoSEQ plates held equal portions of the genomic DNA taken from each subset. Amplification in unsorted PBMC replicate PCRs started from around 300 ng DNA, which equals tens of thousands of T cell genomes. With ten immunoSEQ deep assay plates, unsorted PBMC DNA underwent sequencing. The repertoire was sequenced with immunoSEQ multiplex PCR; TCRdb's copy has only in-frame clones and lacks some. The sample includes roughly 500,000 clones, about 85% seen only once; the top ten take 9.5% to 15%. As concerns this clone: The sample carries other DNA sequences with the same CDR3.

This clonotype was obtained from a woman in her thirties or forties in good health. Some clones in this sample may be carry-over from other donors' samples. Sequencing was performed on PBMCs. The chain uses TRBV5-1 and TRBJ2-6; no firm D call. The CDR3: CASSLGGSGANVLTF. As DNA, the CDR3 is TGCGCCAGCAGCTTGGGCGGCTCTGGGGCCAACGTCCTGACTTTC.